Listed below are T cell receptor beta chains from one sample, sequenced in a study of identical twins. A single record per CDR3 protein comes from TCRdb applying MiXCR to the 5' RACE reads. Here the sample spans about 900,000 distinct CDR3 sequences, 9% to 15% being singletons. Another study also made use of these data, one on yellow fever vaccine responses in identical twins.

The sample comprised PBMCs. The source of these receptors is a woman aged 18-29 years in good health. The CDR3 runs from the conserved cysteine through the conserved F or W. The order of the fields is D gene, clone size, J gene, V gene, CDR3 protein, CDR3 DNA. D genes are given only for firm matches. Clone size is given for some rows only: seen once, a few or many times, or a class if the clone is expanded.

d_gene: .
abundance: many
j_gene: TRBJ1-2
v_gene: TRBV4-1
CDR3aa: CASRQGPPTGGYTF
CDR3nt: TGCGCCAGCAGACAGGGACCACCGACGGGGGGCTACACCTTC

d_gene: TRBD2
abundance: .
j_gene: TRBJ2-2
v_gene: TRBV7-8
CDR3aa: CASSPSSGRTGELFF
CDR3nt: TGTGCCAGCAGCCCCTCTAGCGGGAGGACCGGGGAGCTGTTTTTT

d_gene: TRBD2
abundance: many
j_gene: TRBJ2-1
v_gene: TRBV2
CDR3aa: CASSARLAGGPISSYNEQFF
CDR3nt: TGTGCCAGCAGTGCCCGACTAGCGGGAGGGCCTATTAGCTCCTACAATGAGCAGTTCTTC

d_gene: .
abundance: .
j_gene: TRBJ2-1
v_gene: TRBV29-1
CDR3aa: CSWTDYNEQFF
CDR3nt: TGCAGCTGGACCGACTACAATGAGCAGTTCTTC

d_gene: .
abundance: .
j_gene: TRBJ2-5
v_gene: TRBV6-5
CDR3aa: CASSYTSGNAETQYF
CDR3nt: TGTGCCAGCAGTTATACTTCCGGTAACGCTGAGACCCAGTACTTC

d_gene: TRBD1
abundance: .
j_gene: TRBJ2-3
v_gene: TRBV12-3/TRBV12-4
CDR3aa: CASSLFGQGADTQYF
CDR3nt: TGTGCCAGCAGTTTATTTGGACAGGGGGCCGATACGCAGTATTTT

d_gene: .
abundance: few
j_gene: TRBJ2-7
v_gene: TRBV28
CDR3aa: CASSLATIYEQYF
CDR3nt: TGTGCCAGCAGTTTAGCGACAATCTACGAGCAGTACTTC

d_gene: TRBD1
abundance: few
j_gene: TRBJ2-5
v_gene: TRBV27
CDR3aa: CASSILDRLETQYF
CDR3nt: TGTGCCAGCAGTATCCTGGACAGGTTGGAGACCCAGTACTTC

d_gene: TRBD1
abundance: many
j_gene: TRBJ1-2
v_gene: TRBV14
CDR3aa: CASSHNRGGGYTF
CDR3nt: TGTGCCAGCAGCCACAACAGGGGCGGCGGCTACACCTTC

d_gene: .
abundance: few
j_gene: TRBJ1-1
v_gene: TRBV7-9
CDR3aa: CASTAGVTDTEAFF
CDR3nt: TGTGCCAGCACTGCAGGAGTAACAGACACTGAAGCTTTCTTT

d_gene: TRBD2
abundance: .
j_gene: TRBJ2-2
v_gene: TRBV6-4
CDR3aa: CASSLGLAGDSAGELFF
CDR3nt: TGTGCCAGCAGCCTAGGACTAGCGGGAGATTCGGCCGGGGAGCTGTTTTTT

d_gene: .
abundance: few
j_gene: TRBJ1-2
v_gene: TRBV12-3/TRBV12-4
CDR3aa: CASSQGHLSYGYTF
CDR3nt: TGTGCCAGCAGCCAAGGACACTTGTCCTATGGCTACACCTTC

d_gene: .
abundance: .
j_gene: TRBJ1-1
v_gene: TRBV4-1
CDR3aa: CASSHNPTAMNTEAFF
CDR3nt: TGCGCCAGCAGCCACAACCCGACAGCGATGAACACTGAAGCTTTCTTT

d_gene: .
abundance: .
j_gene: TRBJ2-1
v_gene: TRBV11-2
CDR3aa: CASSLGAGAPNEQFF
CDR3nt: TGTGCCAGCAGCTTAGGTGCGGGGGCGCCCAATGAGCAGTTCTTC

d_gene: TRBD2
abundance: many
j_gene: TRBJ2-7
v_gene: TRBV3-1
CDR3aa: CASSQAGTSEYEQYF
CDR3nt: TGTGCCAGCAGCCAAGCCGGGACTAGCGAATACGAGCAGTACTTC

d_gene: TRBD2
abundance: few
j_gene: TRBJ2-3
v_gene: TRBV5-6
CDR3aa: CASSSTTSGRTDTQYF
CDR3nt: TGTGCCAGCAGCTCGACAACTAGCGGACGCACAGATACGCAGTATTTT

d_gene: .
abundance: many
j_gene: TRBJ2-3
v_gene: TRBV12-3/TRBV12-4
CDR3aa: CASSPANTQYF
CDR3nt: TGTGCCAGCAGCCCTGCCAATACGCAGTATTTT

d_gene: .
abundance: .
j_gene: TRBJ1-1
v_gene: TRBV20-1
CDR3aa: CSARVRMNTEAFF
CDR3nt: TGCAGTGCTAGAGTCCGAATGAACACTGAAGCTTTCTTT

d_gene: .
abundance: few
j_gene: TRBJ2-2
v_gene: TRBV3-1
CDR3aa: CASSQDYWATGELFF
CDR3nt: TGTGCCAGCAGCCAAGATTATTGGGCTACCGGGGAGCTGTTTTTT

d_gene: .
abundance: .
j_gene: TRBJ2-7
v_gene: TRBV2
CDR3aa: CASRAGRDSFGQYF
CDR3nt: TGTGCCAGCAGGGCCGGCCGGGACTCCTTTGGGCAGTACTTC

d_gene: TRBD2
abundance: .
j_gene: TRBJ2-3
v_gene: TRBV10-3
CDR3aa: CAIMKTGLAGGLGPDTQYF
CDR3nt: TGTGCCATCATGAAAACCGGACTAGCGGGAGGGCTTGGCCCAGATACGCAGTATTTT

d_gene: .
abundance: few
j_gene: TRBJ2-2
v_gene: TRBV5-5
CDR3aa: CASSLAGLGSGELFF
CDR3nt: TGTGCCAGCAGCTTGGCCGGCCTCGGCTCCGGGGAGCTGTTTTTT

d_gene: .
abundance: .
j_gene: TRBJ2-3
v_gene: TRBV7-8
CDR3aa: CASTTFTDTQYF
CDR3nt: TGTGCCAGCACCACCTTCACAGATACGCAGTATTTT

d_gene: TRBD2
abundance: few
j_gene: TRBJ2-5
v_gene: TRBV20-1
CDR3aa: CSARDPGLASQETQYF
CDR3nt: TGCAGTGCTAGAGATCCGGGACTAGCGTCGCAAGAGACCCAGTACTTC

d_gene: .
abundance: .
j_gene: TRBJ2-3
v_gene: TRBV27
CDR3aa: CASSRLVSPTDTQYF
CDR3nt: TGTGCCAGCAGCCGACTAGTCTCCCCCACAGATACGCAGTATTTT

d_gene: .
abundance: few
j_gene: TRBJ2-1
v_gene: TRBV2
CDR3aa: CASSSGVSEQFF
CDR3nt: TGTGCCAGCAGTTCCGGGGTTAGCGAGCAGTTCTTC

d_gene: .
abundance: .
j_gene: TRBJ2-4
v_gene: TRBV4-1
CDR3aa: CASSQGLGDIQYF
CDR3nt: TGCGCCAGCAGCCAAGGACTAGGCGACATTCAGTACTTC

d_gene: .
abundance: few
j_gene: TRBJ2-1
v_gene: TRBV20-1
CDR3aa: CSARLGGNEQFF
CDR3nt: TGCAGTGCTAGACTCGGAGGAAATGAGCAGTTCTTC

d_gene: TRBD2
abundance: .
j_gene: TRBJ2-7
v_gene: TRBV25-1
CDR3aa: CASTRGEGKLYEQYF
CDR3nt: TGTGCCAGCACCCGAGGGGAGGGTAAATTGTACGAGCAGTACTTC

d_gene: .
abundance: .
j_gene: TRBJ1-5
v_gene: TRBV20-1
CDR3aa: CSARDSGLLEHF
CDR3nt: TGCAGTGCTAGGGACAGCGGCCTCCTTGAGCATTTT

d_gene: .
abundance: few
j_gene: TRBJ2-7
v_gene: TRBV13
CDR3aa: CASSLGDPGLYEQYF
CDR3nt: TGTGCCAGCAGCTTAGGCGATCCCGGCCTCTACGAGCAGTACTTC

d_gene: .
abundance: .
j_gene: TRBJ1-3
v_gene: TRBV7-9
CDR3aa: CAGAEGHSGNTIYF
CDR3nt: TGTGCCGGCGCGGAAGGCCACTCTGGAAACACCATATATTTT

d_gene: .
abundance: many
j_gene: TRBJ2-7
v_gene: TRBV5-4
CDR3aa: CASSARQSSYEQYF
CDR3nt: TGTGCCAGCAGCGCGAGGCAGAGCTCCTACGAGCAGTACTTC

d_gene: .
abundance: .
j_gene: TRBJ1-2
v_gene: TRBV2
CDR3aa: CASAWEINYGYTF
CDR3nt: TGTGCCAGCGCTTGGGAAATCAACTATGGCTACACCTTC

d_gene: .
abundance: few
j_gene: TRBJ1-5
v_gene: TRBV20-1
CDR3aa: CSAPTRQEDQPQHF
CDR3nt: TGCAGTGCTCCTACGAGACAGGAGGATCAGCCCCAGCATTTT

d_gene: .
abundance: .
j_gene: TRBJ2-1
v_gene: TRBV12-3/TRBV12-4
CDR3aa: CASSPLDRDNEQFF
CDR3nt: TGTGCCAGCAGTCCTCTGGACAGAGACAATGAGCAGTTCTTC

d_gene: .
abundance: many
j_gene: TRBJ1-3
v_gene: TRBV2
CDR3aa: CASSPHGGGSGNTIYF
CDR3nt: TGTGCCAGCAGCCCACACGGTGGGGGATCTGGAAACACCATATATTTT

d_gene: .
abundance: .
j_gene: TRBJ1-1
v_gene: TRBV20-1
CDR3aa: CSASGVSTEAFF
CDR3nt: TGCAGTGCTAGTGGGGTTAGCACTGAAGCTTTCTTT

d_gene: .
abundance: .
j_gene: TRBJ2-1
v_gene: TRBV20-1
CDR3aa: CSARDLLGEQFF
CDR3nt: TGCAGTGCTAGAGATCTACTCGGTGAGCAGTTCTTC

d_gene: .
abundance: few
j_gene: TRBJ1-1
v_gene: TRBV25-1
CDR3aa: CASSALKGLNTEAFF
CDR3nt: TGTGCCAGCAGTGCGTTAAAGGGATTGAACACTGAAGCTTTCTTT

d_gene: .
abundance: .
j_gene: TRBJ2-3
v_gene: TRBV7-9
CDR3aa: CASSFQASTDTQYF
CDR3nt: TGTGCCAGCAGCTTTCAGGCATCCACAGATACGCAGTATTTT

d_gene: TRBD2
abundance: few
j_gene: TRBJ2-5
v_gene: TRBV4-2
CDR3aa: CASSHLAEQETQYF
CDR3nt: TGTGCCAGCAGCCATCTAGCGGAGCAAGAGACCCAGTACTTC

d_gene: .
abundance: many
j_gene: TRBJ1-5
v_gene: TRBV24-1
CDR3aa: CATSYRGQPQHF
CDR3nt: TGTGCCACCAGTTATAGGGGGCAGCCCCAGCATTTT

d_gene: TRBD2
abundance: few
j_gene: TRBJ2-1
v_gene: TRBV29-1
CDR3aa: CSVEGLAGSSSYNEQFF
CDR3nt: TGCAGCGTTGAAGGACTAGCGGGATCGAGCTCCTACAATGAGCAGTTCTTC

d_gene: TRBD2
abundance: once
j_gene: TRBJ2-2
v_gene: TRBV7-8
CDR3aa: CASSLGAGGGTGELFF
CDR3nt: TGTGCCAGCAGCTTAGGGGCGGGAGGCGGCACCGGGGAGCTGTTTTTT

d_gene: TRBD2
abundance: .
j_gene: TRBJ2-1
v_gene: TRBV6-1
CDR3aa: CASSDASGGHSYNEQFF
CDR3nt: TGTGCCAGCAGCGACGCTAGCGGGGGCCATTCCTACAATGAGCAGTTCTTC

d_gene: .
abundance: many
j_gene: TRBJ1-5
v_gene: TRBV20-1
CDR3aa: CSAREPRPNQPQHF
CDR3nt: TGCAGTGCTAGAGAACCCCGTCCCAATCAGCCCCAGCATTTT